The rows below give T cell receptor beta chains drawn from one sample of a study of shared clonotypes between healthy human individuals. The data were produced by immunoSEQ multiplex PCR, yet TCRdb's version contains in-frame clones alone and is incomplete. The sample gives over a million clones, around 78% of which show up once; under 0.6% is in the top ten. The sequencing input was memory CD4+ T cells from PBMCs. The source of these receptors is a man aged 18 to 29 in good health. Some clones in this sample may be carry-over from other donors' samples. CDR3s include the opening cysteine and the closing phenylalanine or tryptophan. Each record gives: V gene, D gene, J gene, clone size, CDR3 protein, CDR3 DNA. A D gene is named only where the DNA matches it firmly. The size of a clone is reported for some rows only, either as once, few or many, or as a class for expanded clones.

TRBV4-1	TRBD2	TRBJ2-7	-	CASSQKGTGLAGGYSYEQYF	TGCGCCAGCAGCCAAAAGGGAACCGGACTAGCGGGAGGTTACTCCTACGAGCAGTACTTC
TRBV18	TRBD1	TRBJ1-1	-	CASSPRGGNTEAFF	TGTGCCAGCTCACCACGAGGGGGCAACACTGAAGCTTTCTTT
TRBV4-3	-	TRBJ2-1	-	CASSPFSADSYNEQFF	TGCGCCAGCAGTCCATTTAGCGCCGACTCCTACAATGAGCAGTTCTTC
TRBV7-9	-	TRBJ2-3	-	CASSLGSSLSTDTQYF	TGTGCCAGCAGCTTAGGGTCTTCGCTCAGCACAGATACGCAGTATTTT
TRBV28	-	TRBJ2-5	-	CASSPGKAGKETQYF	TGTGCCAGCAGCCCCGGGAAGGCGGGGAAAGAGACCCAGTACTTC
TRBV28	-	TRBJ2-7	-	CASSLGVYEQYF	TGTGCCAGCAGTTTAGGTGTCTACGAGCAGTACTTC
TRBV5-1	TRBD1	TRBJ1-1	-	CASSLGTGRGAFF	TGCGCCAGCAGCTTGGGGACAGGTCGTGGAGCTTTCTTT
TRBV6-6	TRBD1	TRBJ1-5	-	CASSPGQASQPQHF	TGTGCCAGCAGCCCGGGACAGGCCTCTCAGCCCCAGCATTTT
TRBV6-5	-	TRBJ2-4	-	CASMRDATKNIQYF	TGTGCCAGCATGCGGGATGCAACCAAAAACATTCAGTACTTC
TRBV18	-	TRBJ2-5	-	CASSPGAIGGETQYF	TGTGCCAGCTCACCCGGGGCCATTGGAGGGGAGACCCAGTACTTC
TRBV7-9	-	TRBJ1-1	-	CASSQWDVAEAFF	TGTGCCAGCAGCCAATGGGACGTAGCTGAAGCTTTCTTT
TRBV28	-	TRBJ2-7	once	CASTPWGAPYEQYF	TGTGCCAGCACCCCCTGGGGGGCCCCCTACGAGCAGTACTTC
TRBV6-4	-	TRBJ1-2	-	CASKERGYTF	TGTGCCAGCAAGGAAAGGGGCTACACCTTC
TRBV11-2	-	TRBJ2-1	-	CASSLVPSRRRGLQEQFF	TGTGCCAGCAGCTTAGTCCCCTCCCGCCGGAGGGGGCTTCAAGAGCAGTTCTTC
TRBV28	-	TRBJ2-5	-	CASSLNPRRNQETQYF	TGTGCCAGCAGTTTAAACCCGAGGAGGAACCAAGAGACCCAGTACTTC